Sequencing of this TCR beta chain was carried out in a study of control samples from healthy donors and cancer patients. There are 11 residues in the CDR3. The germline V and J ends were trimmed by 2 bases and 3 bases, with 5 bases remaining between them. The germline V gene has CDR1 DFQATT and CDR2 SNEGSKA (reference sequence). Profiled with immunoSEQ multiplex PCR; TCRdb holds only in-frame clones, not every one. The sample shows 89,000 or so clones, around 87% of them seen only once. V usage is TRBV20-1 and J usage is TRBJ2-7; D is ambiguous. Sequencing input: blood. The receptor comes from a man aged 50 to 60 in good health. The CDR3 loop reads CSARKGYEQYF. The CDR3 DNA reads TGCAGTGCTAGAAAGGGCTACGAGCAGTACTTC.